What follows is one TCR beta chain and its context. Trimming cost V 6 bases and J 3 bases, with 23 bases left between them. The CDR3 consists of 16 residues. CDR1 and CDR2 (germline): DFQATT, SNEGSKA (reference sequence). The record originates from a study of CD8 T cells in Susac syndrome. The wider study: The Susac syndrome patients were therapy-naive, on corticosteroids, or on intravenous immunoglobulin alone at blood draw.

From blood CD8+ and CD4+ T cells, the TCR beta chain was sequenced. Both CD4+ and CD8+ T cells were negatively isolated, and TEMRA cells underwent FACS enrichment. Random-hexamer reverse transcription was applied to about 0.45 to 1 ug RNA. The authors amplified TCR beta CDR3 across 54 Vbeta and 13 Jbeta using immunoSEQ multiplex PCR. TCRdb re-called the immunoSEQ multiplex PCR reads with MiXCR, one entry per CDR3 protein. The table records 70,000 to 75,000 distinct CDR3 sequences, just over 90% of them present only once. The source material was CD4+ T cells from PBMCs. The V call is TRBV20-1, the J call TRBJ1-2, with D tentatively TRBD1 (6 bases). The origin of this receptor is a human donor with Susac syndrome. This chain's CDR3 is CSAAGPLGAGDYGYTF. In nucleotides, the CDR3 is TGCAGTGCCGCCGGGCCCTTGGGGGCCGGAGACTATGGCTACACCTTC.